Below are 30 T cell receptor beta chains sequenced from a single sample in a study of blood T cells in healthy people across ages. Alongside a J-beta primer mix, a sample-barcoded 5' primer served in a second PCR lasting 7 to 11 cycles. From the 5' RACE reads, TCRdb called clonotypes with MiXCR, one entry per CDR3 protein. This table holds 750,000 to 850,000 distinct CDR3 sequences, roughly 25% found once. These records were also assigned to another study, of T cells of mothers and their children.

Sequencing was carried out using blood. These receptors came from a boy aged 10-17 years in good health.

V is TRBV4-1 and J is TRBJ1-2, with 7 nucleotides matching TRBD1. Germline loops: CDR1 MGHRA, CDR2 YSYEKL. The CDR3 is 16 amino acids. V gave up 0 bases and J gave up 4 bases; unmatched junction bases: 8. For the CDR3, the DNA is TGCGCCAGCAGCCAAGAGCCCGGGACAGCCGTCTATGGCTACACCTTC. This translates into CASSQEPGTAVYGYTF.

On this clonotype itself: Lacking the conserved final phenylalanine or tryptophan, this CDR3 likely reflects a read error. The chain joins TRBV7-2 to TRBJ1-1; D uncertain. Germline V gene lookup returns CDR1 SGHTA and CDR2 FQGNSA. V was shortened by 0 bases and J by 2 bases, with 10 bases between the two germline ends. The CDR3 has 15 amino acids. CDR3 sequence (DNA): TGTGCCAGCAGCTTAGCGTGGGTTTATAACACTGAAGCTTTCTCT. Protein: CASSLAWVYNTEAFS.

The rearrangement links TRBV14 to TRBJ2-1, with D hard to call. With 4 bases removed from V and 10 bases from J, the gap between germline ends came to 11 bases. The CDR3 extends over 12 amino acids. Looked up from germline, CDR1 is SGHDN and CDR2 is FVKESK. CDR3 protein: CASSRFQSEQFF. The DNA for the CDR3 is TGTGCCAGCAGCCGCTTTCAAAGCGAGCAGTTCTTC. Looking up the rest from reference TRBV14 and TRBJ2-1 gives the full variable domain: EAGVTQFPSHSVIEKGQTVTLRCDPISGHDNLYWYRRVMGKEIKFLLHFVKESKQDESGMPNNRFLAERTGGTYSTLKVQPAELEDSGVYFCASSRFQSEQFFGPGTRLTVL.

Only one count was recorded for this clonotype. The chain uses TRBV4-1 and TRBJ2-5; 7 bases are shared with TRBD1. The ends lost 0 bases at V and 7 bases at J; junction bases unmatched: 8. CDR3 length: 15 amino acids. Germline values: CDR1 MGHRA, CDR2 YSYEKL. CDR3: CASSQDRGLPGTQYF. In DNA, the CDR3 is TGCGCCAGCAGCCAAGATAGGGGGCTCCCCGGGACCCAGTACTTC.

The V gene is TRBV12-3 or TRBV12-4, the J gene TRBJ1-2, with D perhaps matching TRBD1 (6 bases). Trimming left V 4 bases short and J 0 bases short, with 15 bases between. There are 16 residues in the CDR3. The CDR3 region has the DNA TGTGCCAGCAGTTCTCTTCGGACAGAACCTAACTATGGCTACACCTTC. This translates into CASSSLRTEPNYGYTF.

The chain is built from TRBV7-2 and TRBJ1-4, with a tentative D call TRBD1 (5 bases). The V gene's germline CDR1 is SGHTA and CDR2 FQGNSA. The CDR3 has 13 amino acids. V was pared by 5 bases and J by 8 bases, with 12 bases between. CDR3 DNA: TGTGCCAGCAGCCAGGGTATCGGCGAAAAACTGTTTTTT. Encoded protein: CASSQGIGEKLFF.

The V call is TRBV5-1, the J call TRBJ2-3; 8 bases align to TRBD1. The J segment lost 3 bases and the V segment lost 2 bases, leaving 5 bases of the junction unmatched. Germline V gene sequence: CDR1 SGHRS, CDR2 YFSETQ. This CDR3 is built from 15 residues. The CDR3 loop is CASSFWTGMTDTQYF. The CDR3 DNA is TGCGCCAGCAGCTTCTGGACAGGGATGACAGATACGCAGTATTTT.

The chain links TRBV28 to TRBJ2-5; either TRBD1 or TRBD2 may supply D (5 bases each). The J call could be wrong; TRBJ2-7 is a better fit for the DNA end. The CDR3 has 15 residues. Germline V gene data show CDR1 as MDHEN and CDR2 as SYDVKM. CDR3 bases: TGTGCCAGCAGTCAGAGGTTTGGGGGTAGCTACGAGCAGTACTTC. It translates to CASSQRFGGSYEQYF.

The chain combines TRBV29-1 with TRBJ2-1; D might be TRBD2 (5 bases). This CDR3 is built from 17 residues. CDR1 is SQVTM, CDR2 ANQGSEA, per germline. V was cut by 4 bases and J by 4 bases, with 23 bases left in between. The CDR3 spells CSVGLARGPPLYNEQFF. The CDR3 bases are TGCAGCGTTGGATTAGCGCGAGGTCCGCCTCTTTACAATGAGCAGTTCTTC.

The chain joins TRBV29-1 to TRBJ2-2; perhaps TRBD2 as D (5 bases). The CDR3 spans 14 residues. Germline CDR1 and CDR2: SQVTM and ANQGSEA. Trimming removed 7 bases at V and 1 base at J, with 13 bases between. The DNA of the CDR3 is TGCAGCGCATTCGGGAATGGGAACACCGGGGAGCTGTTTTTT. Amino acids: CSAFGNGNTGELFF.

Written as DNA, the CDR3 is TGTAGGCCCTCGGACGGTAACGAGCAGTACTTC. Amino acid sequence: CRPSDGNEQYF. This chain links TRBV15 with TRBJ2-5; D not resolved. The J call may be incorrect, as the DNA end agrees better with TRBJ2-7. The germline V gene has CDR1 LNHNV and CDR2 YYDKDF (reference sequence). The CDR3 is 11 amino acids.

This chain links TRBV28 with TRBJ1-1; a weak D match, TRBD1 (5 bases). Per the germline V gene, CDR1 is MDHEN and CDR2 is SYDVKM. Trimming pared 2 bases from V and 4 bases from J, leaving 11 bases between. CDR3 length: 14 amino acids. As DNA, the CDR3 is TGTGCCAGCAGTTTAAGAGCCCAGGGCACTGAAGCTTTCTTT. Translated, it gives CASSLRAQGTEAFF.

This clonotype came up a few times. The J gene is TRBJ2-7, the V gene TRBV7-8, with no clear D. V dropped 1 base and J dropped 0 bases, with 13 bases sitting between them. The germline V gene has CDR1 SGHVS and CDR2 FQNEAQ. This CDR3 is built from 16 residues. DNA of the CDR3: TGTGCCAGCAGCTTAGTGACCTTTGAGAGCTCCTACGAGCAGTACTTC. Translating it yields CASSLVTFESSYEQYF. Using reference TRBV7-8 and TRBJ2-7 for the parts outside the CDR3, the full variable domain is GAGVSQSPRYKVAKRGQDVALRCDPISGHVSLFWYQQALGQGPEFLTYFQNEAQLDKSGLPSDRFFAERPEGSVSTLKIQRTQQEDSAVYLCASSLVTFESSYEQYFGPGTRLTVT.

This clonotype was counted a few times. The chain employs TRBV29-1 and TRBJ1-2; a weak D match, TRBD1 (5 bases). From germline, CDR1 is SQVTM and CDR2 ANQGSEA. This CDR3 region has 11 residues. The V end lost 7 bases, the J end lost 6 bases, and 12 bases lay between the germline ends. CDR3 nucleotides: TGCAGCGCACTCGGGGCGGATGGCTACACCTTC. It translates to CSALGADGYTF.

The rearrangement joins TRBV4-2 to TRBJ2-4; 11 bases are a match to TRBD2. V was pared by 5 bases and J by 6 bases, with 0 bases of the junction left unmatched. Looked up from germline, CDR1 is LGHNA and CDR2 is YNFKEQ. There are 13 residues in the CDR3. CDR3 sequence: CASSGTSGNIQYF. The CDR3 DNA reads as TGTGCCAGCAGCGGGACTAGCGGAAACATTCAGTACTTC.

This clonotype occurred a few times. The chain employs TRBV29-1 and TRBJ1-4; maybe TRBD1 (6 bases). The CDR3 has 14 amino acids. CDR1 and CDR2 (germline): SQVTM, ANQGSEA. With 6 bases removed from V and 5 bases from J, the gap between germline ends came to 16 bases. The CDR3 sequence: CSVAVRGANEKLFF. CDR3 DNA: TGCAGCGTAGCCGTCCGGGGGGCAAATGAAAAACTGTTTTTT.

V is TRBV7-9 and J is TRBJ2-5; D gene uncertain. CDR1 is SEHNR and CDR2 is FQNEAQ in the germline V gene (reference sequence). The CDR3 is 15 amino acids. Trimming removed 7 bases from V and 5 bases from J, with 20 bases in between. The CDR3 DNA reads as TGTGCCAGCACCGAATGGACGGCTGGGGTGGAGACCCAGTACTTC. Protein: CASTEWTAGVETQYF.

This clonotype was observed a few times. J is TRBJ2-7 and V is TRBV6-2 or TRBV6-3, with D unclear. V was clipped by 1 base and J by 4 bases, with 14 bases between them. Per germline, CDR1 MNHEY and CDR2 SVGEGT. This CDR3 spans 15 amino acids. DNA of the CDR3: TGTGCCAGCAGTTACTTCCTTTCGAGAGAGTACGAGCAGTACTTC. Protein product: CASSYFLSREYEQYF.

The CDR3 coding sequence is TGCGCCAGCAGCCCCGGGGGGGCCGGAGATACGCAGTATTTT. This gives the protein CASSPGGAGDTQYF. The chain uses TRBV5-1 and TRBJ2-3, with 8 positions matching TRBD2. In germline, CDR1 is SGHRS, CDR2 YFSETQ. The CDR3 totals 14 residues. Germline trimming cut 4 bases from V and 5 bases from J; bases unmatched to any gene: 6.

The chain employs TRBV6-5 and TRBJ2-5, with TRBD2 identical over 8 bases. Looked up from germline, CDR1 is MNHEY and CDR2 is SVGAGI. The CDR3 totals 16 residues. J lost 1 base, V lost 4 bases, and 8 bases had no gene match. Here the CDR3 reads CASSCSKLAAQETQYF. For the CDR3, the DNA is TGTGCCAGCAGTTGCTCGAAACTAGCGGCCCAAGAGACCCAGTACTTC.

In its sample, this clonotype was seen a few times. In DNA form, the CDR3 reads TGTGCCAGCAGCGCCACCGACGGCAATCAGCCCCAGCATTTT. Its protein is CASSATDGNQPQHF. The chain links TRBV6-4 to TRBJ1-5, with D unresolved. The CDR3 sequence is 14 residues long. CDR1 and CDR2 from the germline V gene are MRHNA and SNTAGT. The V gene lost 6 bases and the J gene lost 2 bases, with 11 bases spanning the gap.

This clonotype was picked up a small number of times. J is TRBJ2-1 and V is TRBV4-3, with 10 bases fitting TRBD2. V shed 4 bases and J 12 bases; nucleotides not matched to a gene: 9. In germline, CDR1 is LGHNA, CDR2 YSLEER. This CDR3 has 14 residues. CDR3 sequence: CASSLAGGADGQFF. CDR3 DNA sequence: TGCGCCAGCAGCCTAGCGGGGGGCGCCGATGGGCAGTTCTTC.

This clonotype has only a few counts. The gene calls are TRBV5-5 and TRBJ2-7, with no clear D. V was pared by 0 bases and J by 2 bases, with 15 bases between. Germline CDR1 SGHKS, CDR2 YYEKEE (reference sequence). The CDR3 extends over 16 amino acids. The DNA of the CDR3 is TGTGCCAGCAGCTTGGAAATCGGCAGGCTTACCTACGAGCAGTACTTC. Translated: CASSLEIGRLTYEQYF.

This clonotype was seen a few times. This rearrangement joins TRBV3-1 to TRBJ1-3; D uncertain. Per the germline V gene, CDR1 is LGHDT and CDR2 is YNNKEL (reference sequence). V gave up 4 bases and J gave up 1 base, with 11 bases separating them. CDR3 length: 15 amino acids. The CDR3 nucleotides read TGTGCCAGCAGCCGAATCGGGGATTCTGGAAACACCATATATTTT. It specifies CASSRIGDSGNTIYF.

About this clonotype itself: The junction departs from the called germline gene at one end, perhaps through a read error. The V and J genes are TRBV6-5 and TRBJ1-1; the D is unclear. The CDR3 runs 13 residues. Germline-derived CDR1 and CDR2 are MNHEY and SVGAGI. CDR3 protein: CASGRVGNTEASF. CDR3 nucleotides: TGTGCCAGCGGACGTGTAGGGAACACTGAAGCTTCCTTT.

This clonotype has more than one count but fewer than ten. V is TRBV6-6 and J is TRBJ2-1; possibly TRBD2 for D (6 bases). The CDR3 runs to 12 residues. V was pared by 11 bases and J by 6 bases, with 14 bases between. CDR1 is MNHNY, CDR2 SVGAGI, per germline (reference sequence). CDR3 protein: CAHGERVNEQFF. The CDR3 coding sequence is TGTGCCCACGGCGAGCGGGTCAATGAGCAGTTCTTC.

This clonotype has more than one count but fewer than ten. A much larger clone differs from this one at a single base, so this may be a read error. V gene TRBV14 combines with J gene TRBJ2-1; D not certain. The CDR3 covers 11 residues. Germline assignment: CDR1 SGHDN and CDR2 FVKESK. Trimming cost V 4 bases and J 5 bases, with 3 bases left between them. CDR3 residues: CASSLHNEQFF. CDR3 sequence (DNA): TGTGCCAGCAGCCTCCACAATGAGCAGTTCTTC.

V usage is TRBV3-1 and J usage is TRBJ2-3; unclear D gene. The CDR3 totals 15 residues. Germline values: CDR1 LGHDT, CDR2 YNNKEL (reference sequence). V was trimmed by 6 bases and J by 0 bases, leaving 13 bases between them. This chain's CDR3 is CASRLTLLSTDTQYF. CDR3 in DNA: TGTGCCAGCAGACTGACTCTTCTTAGCACAGATACGCAGTATTTT.

The chain couples TRBV12-3 or TRBV12-4 to TRBJ2-6; D not certain. The CDR3 covers 15 residues. V shed 7 bases and J shed 0 bases, with 10 bases lying between them. The CDR3: CASTYWASGANVLTF. Here the CDR3 DNA reads TGTGCCAGCACCTATTGGGCCTCTGGGGCCAACGTCCTGACTTTC.

There are a few counts of this clonotype. The genes are TRBV21-1 and TRBJ2-5. TRBV21-1 is labeled a pseudogene. The CDR3 extends over 12 amino acids. This chain's CDR3 is CASSRRRETQYF. The CDR3 nucleotides read TGTGCCAGCAGCAGGCGACGAGAGACCCAGTACTTC.